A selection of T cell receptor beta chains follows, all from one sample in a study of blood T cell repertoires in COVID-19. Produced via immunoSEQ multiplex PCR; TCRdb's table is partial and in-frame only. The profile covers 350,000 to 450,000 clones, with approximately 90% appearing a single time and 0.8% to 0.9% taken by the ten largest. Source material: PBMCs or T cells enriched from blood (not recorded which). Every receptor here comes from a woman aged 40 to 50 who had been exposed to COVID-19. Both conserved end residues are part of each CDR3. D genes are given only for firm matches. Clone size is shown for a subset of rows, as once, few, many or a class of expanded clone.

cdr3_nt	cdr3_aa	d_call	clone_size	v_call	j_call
TGTGCCAGCAGCAATAACCTACAGGGACAGAATGGCTACACCTTC	CASSNNLQGQNGYTF	TRBD1	NA	TRBV28	TRBJ1-2
TGTGCCAGTAGTACTACAGGGTTCACAACTGAAGCTTTCTTT	CASSTTGFTTEAFF	NA	few	TRBV19	TRBJ1-1
TGCGCCAGCAGCCATTTTTTACGGTATAACTATGGCTACACCTTC	CASSHFLRYNYGYTF	NA	few	TRBV4-3	TRBJ1-2
TGCAGCGTAGGACAGGGCGGAGGTCAGCCCCAGCATTTT	CSVGQGGGQPQHF	TRBD1	NA	TRBV29-1	TRBJ1-5
TGTGCCAGCAGCCCAGCAGGGGGATTTGGAAACACCATATATTTT	CASSPAGGFGNTIYF	TRBD1	NA	TRBV14	TRBJ1-3
TGTGCCAGAAGCAATGGCGCGAGGGGGAATCAGCCCCAGCATTTT	CARSNGARGNQPQHF	NA	NA	TRBV5-3	TRBJ1-5
TGTGCCAGCAGCTTAGCGTCGTTCTCCTACGAGCAGTACTTC	CASSLASFSYEQYF	NA	once	TRBV11-3	TRBJ2-7
TGTGCCAGCAGCTTAGGCGGGACGAATTCACCCCTCCACTTT	CASSLGGTNSPLHF	NA	NA	TRBV7-3	TRBJ1-6
TGTGCCAGCAGCCAAGATAGGTCAGGGGGCAGGGACGAGCAGTACTTC	CASSQDRSGGRDEQYF	TRBD1	NA	TRBV14	TRBJ2-7
TGTGCCAGCAGCCTACTACTCCCGGGACTTAGCTCCTACGAGCAGTACTTC	CASSLLLPGLSSYEQYF	NA	NA	TRBV2	TRBJ2-7
TGTGCCACCGAAAGGACTAGCGGGAGGGGAGAGACCCAGTACTTC	CATERTSGRGETQYF	TRBD2	NA	TRBV7-2	TRBJ2-5
TGCGCCAGCAGCTCCCTGGGGGGGGATTATAATTCACCCCTCCACTTT	CASSSLGGDYNSPLHF	NA	NA	TRBV5-1	TRBJ1-6
TGTGCCAGCAGCTTGGTCCTCAGAGGAACCCCCGGTAGGGGCTACACCTTC	CASSLVLRGTPGRGYTF	NA	NA	TRBV5-5	TRBJ1-2
TGTGCCAGCAGCCATATCGGACAGTTCGCCTACGAGCAGTACTTC	CASSHIGQFAYEQYF	NA	few	TRBV14	TRBJ2-7
TGTGCCAGTAGCCCAGGACAGAAATATGGCTACACCTTC	CASSPGQKYGYTF	NA	NA	TRBV19	TRBJ1-2
TGTGCCAGCAGCTTAGGTGGGGGGGCCCTCACAGATACGCAGTATTTT	CASSLGGGALTDTQYF	NA	NA	TRBV7-2	TRBJ2-3
TGTGCCAGCAGCCCTGGACAGGGGGGCTACAATGAGCAGTTCTTC	CASSPGQGGYNEQFF	TRBD1	NA	TRBV7-9	TRBJ2-1
TGCAGCGCGACAGGGCTCGGAGGCAATCAGCCCCAGCATTTT	CSATGLGGNQPQHF	TRBD1	NA	TRBV29-1	TRBJ1-5
TGTGCCAGCAGCTTCCGGGTACTTAAGAGCTCTGGAAACACCATATATTTT	CASSFRVLKSSGNTIYF	NA	NA	TRBV5-5	TRBJ1-3
TGCGCCAGCAGCGTCGACAGGGGCTATGGCTACACCTTC	CASSVDRGYGYTF	TRBD1	once	TRBV10-1	TRBJ1-2
TGTGCCAGCAGTTTATTTAGGCAGGGGGGTGATGGCTACACCTTC	CASSLFRQGGDGYTF	TRBD1	NA	TRBV28	TRBJ1-2
TGTGCCAGCAGCCCATACGCGGATAATAGCAATCAGCCCCAGCATTTT	CASSPYADNSNQPQHF	NA	NA	TRBV7-8	TRBJ1-5
TGTGCCAGCAGCGCCGGGGGGTATAGCTACACCTTC	CASSAGGYSYTF	NA	NA	TRBV9	TRBJ1-2
TGTGCCAGCAGCTTAGCGGCTGGCAATCAGCCCCAGCATTTT	CASSLAAGNQPQHF	NA	NA	TRBV7-6	TRBJ1-5
TGTGCCAGCTCTACCTCTAGCGGCACAGATACGCAGTATTTT	CASSTSSGTDTQYF	NA	NA	TRBV7-3	TRBJ2-3
TGTGCCTGGAGTGTACAGACGGCCTTAATGAACACTGAAGCTTTCTTT	CAWSVQTALMNTEAFF	NA	NA	TRBV30	TRBJ1-1
TGTGCCAGCAGTTCGGCTAGCGGAACTTACGAGCAGTACTTC	CASSSASGTYEQYF	TRBD2	few	TRBV27	TRBJ2-7
TGTGCCAGTAGTATTCAGTCGTTGAACACTGAAGCTTTCTTT	CASSIQSLNTEAFF	NA	NA	TRBV19	TRBJ1-1
TGTGCCACCGCGAGCCCAGGGCCCAATGAAAAACTGTTTTTT	CATASPGPNEKLFF	NA	many	TRBV6-4	TRBJ1-4
TGTGCCAGCAGCTTGTACGGGGTGTTTAATTCACCCCTCCACTTT	CASSLYGVFNSPLHF	NA	NA	TRBV5-5	TRBJ1-6
TGTGCCAGCAGCTTGGAGCGGGGGCGCACAGATACGCAGTATTTT	CASSLERGRTDTQYF	TRBD2	NA	TRBV5-4	TRBJ2-3
TGTGCCAGCAGCTTAGCGGGAGCGAACACCGGGGAGCTGTTTTTT	CASSLAGANTGELFF	TRBD2	NA	TRBV7-3	TRBJ2-2
TGTGCCAGCAGCCAAGACGGTGCCGGGTGGCCGGGAAACACCATATATTTT	CASSQDGAGWPGNTIYF	NA	NA	TRBV14	TRBJ1-3
TGTGCCAGTCAAATTAAGCAGGTGACCACCTATGGCTACACCTTC	CASQIKQVTTYGYTF	NA	NA	TRBV2	TRBJ1-2
TGTGCCAGTTACCGGGACAGGGTATGGAACACTGAAGCTTTCTTT	CASYRDRVWNTEAFF	TRBD1	NA	TRBV19	TRBJ1-1
TGTGCCACCAGCAGAGACCTAGGGGGAAACACCGGGGAGCTGTTTTTT	CATSRDLGGNTGELFF	NA	NA	TRBV15	TRBJ2-2
TGTGCCAGCAGCTTTCGCACTAGCGGGGGGGCATCCTACAATGAGCAGTTCTTC	CASSFRTSGGASYNEQFF	TRBD2	once	TRBV11-2	TRBJ2-1
TGCGCCAGCAGTGAATCAATTTCTGGAAACACCATATATTTT	CASSESISGNTIYF	NA	NA	TRBV10-1	TRBJ1-3
TGTGCCTGGAGGGCCGCGGGCTTAAACACCATATATTTT	CAWRAAGLNTIYF	NA	once	TRBV30	TRBJ1-3
TGTGCCAGCAGGCAGGGGACGAACACTGAAGCTTTCTTT	CASRQGTNTEAFF	NA	NA	TRBV3-1/TRBV3-2	TRBJ1-1
TGTGCCAGCAGTTCGAAAGCGGGAGCGGGCACAGATACGCAGTATTTT	CASSSKAGAGTDTQYF	TRBD2	NA	TRBV6-5	TRBJ2-3
TGTGCCAGCAGCCCCAGGTCCTCGACTGAAGCTTTCTTT	CASSPRSSTEAFF	NA	few	TRBV7-9	TRBJ1-1
TGTGCCTGGTGCTGGGACAGGGAGAGACCCCTCCACTTT	CAWCWDRERPLHF	TRBD1	NA	TRBV30	TRBJ1-6
TGTGCCAGTAGTTCGTCAGGGGCAGGAAACACTGAAGCTTTCTTT	CASSSSGAGNTEAFF	NA	NA	TRBV19	TRBJ1-1
TGTGCCAGCAGGGATCGACAGCTGAACACTGAAGCTTTCTTT	CASRDRQLNTEAFF	NA	NA	TRBV6-5	TRBJ1-1
TGTGCCAGCAGCTTCTGGACAGGGAGTGAGACAGATACGCAGTATTTT	CASSFWTGSETDTQYF	TRBD1	NA	TRBV5-4	TRBJ2-3
TGTGCCACTGGGACTAGCGCCCCCACAGATACGCAGTATTTT	CATGTSAPTDTQYF	TRBD2	NA	TRBV10-3	TRBJ2-3
TGTGCCACCAGTGGCAAAACCGGGACAGGGTTAGATAGCAATCAGCCCCAGCATTTT	CATSGKTGTGLDSNQPQHF	TRBD1	NA	TRBV24-1	TRBJ1-5
TGTGCCAGTAGTGAAGGGGGCAGAAATTCACCCCTCCACTTT	CASSEGGRNSPLHF	TRBD1	NA	TRBV19	TRBJ1-6
TGTGCCAGCAGCGTCGGGGGGGCTAAGATAGAGACCCAGTACTTC	CASSVGGAKIETQYF	TRBD2	NA	TRBV11-3	TRBJ2-5
TGTGCTACCGGGAGGGGTTTGGGGCAAGAGACCCAGTACTTC	CATGRGLGQETQYF	TRBD2	NA	TRBV7-7	TRBJ2-5
TGTGCTAGCAGCTTAGCGACAGGAGTCACCTACGAGCAGTACTTC	CASSLATGVTYEQYF	NA	NA	TRBV7-7	TRBJ2-7
TGTGCCAGCAGTGAAGGCGTGGGGAGGGTGAATGGCTACACCTTC	CASSEGVGRVNGYTF	NA	NA	TRBV6-1	TRBJ1-2
TGCAGCGTGGGACAGGGGAGATCTAACTATGGCTACACCTTC	CSVGQGRSNYGYTF	TRBD1	NA	TRBV29-1	TRBJ1-2
TGTGCCAGCAGCTTAAATCGACAGGATGGCTACACCTTC	CASSLNRQDGYTF	NA	NA	TRBV5-4	TRBJ1-2
TGCGCCAGCAGTGAAGCCCCAGGGGGCAATCAGCCCCAGCATTTT	CASSEAPGGNQPQHF	NA	NA	TRBV10-2	TRBJ1-5
TGTGCCAGCAGGACTAGCGAAGGTCAGTTCTTC	CASRTSEGQFF	TRBD2	NA	TRBV6-5	TRBJ2-1
TGCGCCAGCAGCTCCGGGACAGGGAGGCTTGAAGCTTTCTTT	CASSSGTGRLEAFF	TRBD1	once	TRBV5-1	TRBJ1-1
TGTGCCAGTCACGGGGAGATGAACACTGAAGCTTTCTTT	CASHGEMNTEAFF	NA	NA	TRBV3-1/TRBV3-2	TRBJ1-1
TGTGCCAGTAGTATCGCCGGGACAGGGCTGGAAGAGACCCAGTACTTC	CASSIAGTGLEETQYF	TRBD1	NA	TRBV19	TRBJ2-5